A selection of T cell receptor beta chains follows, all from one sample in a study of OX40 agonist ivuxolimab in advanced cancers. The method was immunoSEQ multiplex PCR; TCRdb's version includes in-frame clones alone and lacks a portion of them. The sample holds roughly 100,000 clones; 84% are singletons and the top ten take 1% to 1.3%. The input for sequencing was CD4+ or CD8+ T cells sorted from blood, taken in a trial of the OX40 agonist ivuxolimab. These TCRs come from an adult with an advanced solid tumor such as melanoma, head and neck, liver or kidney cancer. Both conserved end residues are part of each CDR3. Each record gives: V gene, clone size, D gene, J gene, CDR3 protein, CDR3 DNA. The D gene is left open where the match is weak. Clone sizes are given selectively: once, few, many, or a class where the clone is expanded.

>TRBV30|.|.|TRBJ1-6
CAWSPGWSYNSPLHF
TGTGCCTGGAGTCCTGGATGGTCCTATAATTCACCCCTCCACTTT
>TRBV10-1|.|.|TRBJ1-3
CASSESTAPGNTIYF
TGCGCCAGCAGTGAGTCGACGGCACCTGGAAACACCATATATTTT
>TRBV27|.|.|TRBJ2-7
CASSFDGGTPYEQYF
TGTGCCAGCAGTTTTGATGGGGGGACTCCCTACGAGCAGTACTTC
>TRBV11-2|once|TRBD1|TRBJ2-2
CASSLRTGDTGELFF
TGTGCCAGCAGCTTACGGACAGGGGACACCGGGGAGCTGTTTTTT
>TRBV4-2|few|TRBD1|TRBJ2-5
CASSQGQGRYGGETQYF
TGTGCCAGCAGCCAAGGACAGGGGCGCTATGGAGGAGAGACCCAGTACTTC
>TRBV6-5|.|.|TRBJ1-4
CASSSLGTQNEKLFF
TGTGCCAGCAGCTCACTCGGGACACAAAATGAAAAACTGTTTTTT
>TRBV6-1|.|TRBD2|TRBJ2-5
CASSGSGGVYETQYF
TGTGCCAGCAGTGGAAGCGGGGGGGTCTATGAGACCCAGTACTTC
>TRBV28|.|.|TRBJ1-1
CASSQGSGEAFF
TGTGCCAGCAGCCAGGGCAGTGGTGAAGCTTTCTTT
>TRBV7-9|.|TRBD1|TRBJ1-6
CASSIAGTGSPLHF
TGTGCCAGCAGCATAGCCGGGACAGGGTCACCCCTCCACTTT
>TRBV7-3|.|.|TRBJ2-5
CASSSQDRETQYF
TGTGCCAGCAGCTCGCAGGACCGGGAGACCCAGTACTTC
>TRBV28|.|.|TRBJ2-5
CASSPVQETQYF
TGTGCCAGCAGTCCGGTACAAGAGACCCAGTACTTC
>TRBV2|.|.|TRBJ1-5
CAAGPEANQPQHF
TGTGCCGCCGGACCAGAAGCCAATCAGCCCCAGCATTTT
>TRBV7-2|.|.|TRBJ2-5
CASSSYVEETQYF
TGTGCCAGCAGCTCGTACGTGGAAGAGACCCAGTACTTC
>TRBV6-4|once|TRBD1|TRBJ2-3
CASSEMGQSTDTQYF
TGTGCCAGCAGTGAAATGGGACAGAGCACAGATACGCAGTATTTT
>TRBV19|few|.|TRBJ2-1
CASRMGGYMDNEQFF
TGTGCCAGTAGAATGGGTGGCTATATGGACAATGAGCAGTTCTTC
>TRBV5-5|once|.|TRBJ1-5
CASSWGPGSNQPQHF
TGTGCCAGCAGCTGGGGCCCAGGTAGCAATCAGCCCCAGCATTTT
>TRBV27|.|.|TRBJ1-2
CASSLGFNYGYTF
TGTGCCAGCAGTTTGGGGTTTAACTATGGCTACACCTTC
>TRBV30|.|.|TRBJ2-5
CAWSTGHLGETQYF
TGTGCCTGGTCAACGGGACACCTTGGAGAGACCCAGTACTTC
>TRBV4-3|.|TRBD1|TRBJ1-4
CASSQGRDRGPEKLFF
TGCGCCAGCAGCCAGGGAAGGGACAGGGGGCCTGAAAAACTGTTTTTT
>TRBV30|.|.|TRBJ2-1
CAWARDSNNEQFF
TGTGCCTGGGCCCGGGACTCCAACAATGAGCAGTTCTTC
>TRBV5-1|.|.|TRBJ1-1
CASSLDGDTEAFF
TGCGCCAGCAGCTTGGACGGGGACACTGAAGCTTTCTTT
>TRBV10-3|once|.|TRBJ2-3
CAISESDPGRDTQYF
TGTGCCATCAGTGAGAGCGACCCAGGCAGGGATACGCAGTATTTT
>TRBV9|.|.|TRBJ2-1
CASSRLGSQTYNEQFF
TGTGCCAGCAGCAGACTAGGTTCTCAGACCTACAATGAGCAGTTCTTC
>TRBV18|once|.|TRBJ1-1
CASSPTGTSLYTEAFF
TGTGCCAGCTCACCGACCGGGACATCTCTTTACACTGAAGCTTTCTTT
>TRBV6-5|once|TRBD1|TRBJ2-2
CASTHRGQTGELFF
TGTGCCAGCACCCACAGGGGGCAGACCGGGGAGCTGTTTTTT
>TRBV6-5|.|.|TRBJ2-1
CASSYSRTDHNEQFF
TGTGCCAGCAGTTACTCGCGGACAGATCATAATGAGCAGTTCTTC
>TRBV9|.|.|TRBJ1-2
CASSVGGEQYDYGYTF
TGTGCCAGCAGCGTAGGGGGGGAACAGTACGACTATGGCTACACCTTC
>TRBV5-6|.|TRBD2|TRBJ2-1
CASSLGTSYNEQFF
TGTGCCAGCAGCTTGGGGACTAGCTACAATGAGCAGTTCTTC
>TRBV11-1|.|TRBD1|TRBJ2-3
CASSLVGTAPSTDTQYF
TGTGCCAGCAGCTTAGTCGGGACAGCTCCTAGCACAGATACGCAGTATTTT
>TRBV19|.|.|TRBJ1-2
CASSIVEGPVYGYTF
TGTGCCAGTAGTATAGTGGAAGGGCCGGTTTATGGCTACACCTTC
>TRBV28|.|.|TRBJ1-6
CASKITGIYNSPLHF
TGTGCCAGTAAAATTACAGGGATCTATAATTCACCCCTCCACTTT
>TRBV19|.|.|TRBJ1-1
CASSIDRGNTEAFF
TGTGCCAGTAGTATAGACAGGGGTAACACTGAAGCTTTCTTT
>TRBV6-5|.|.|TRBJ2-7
CASSYSMLAVGYEQYF
TGTGCCAGCAGTTACTCGATGTTGGCAGTAGGATACGAGCAGTACTTC
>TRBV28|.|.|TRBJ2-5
CASSPRASRETQYF
TGTGCCAGCAGTCCCAGGGCTAGTCGAGAGACCCAGTACTTC
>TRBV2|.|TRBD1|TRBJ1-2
CASSPGQGNLGYTF
TGTGCCAGCAGCCCGGGACAGGGCAACCTTGGCTACACCTTC
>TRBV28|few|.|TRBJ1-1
CASSLPQNTEAFF
TGTGCCAGCAGTTTACCCCAGAACACTGAAGCTTTCTTT
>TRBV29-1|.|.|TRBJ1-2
CSVGGGSNYGYTF
TGCAGCGTTGGTGGGGGATCCAACTATGGCTACACCTTC
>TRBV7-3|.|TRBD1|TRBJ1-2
CASSLGTDGTYGYTF
TGTGCCAGCAGCCTAGGGACAGACGGAACCTATGGCTACACCTTC
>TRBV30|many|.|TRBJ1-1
CAWSPGPQGGTEAFF
TGTGCCTGGAGTCCAGGCCCCCAGGGAGGGACTGAAGCTTTCTTT